This TCR beta chain was identified in a study of beta chain features in type 1 diabetes. General study results and limits: VDJ junctions from type 1 diabetes patients carried fewer insertions and larger deletions. Patients' naive, central memory and Treg TCRB repertoires seemed closer to one another than those of healthy donors.

Expressed TCRB transcripts were sequenced because the isolated RNA had all been reverse transcribed beforehand. TCRdb keeps only in-frame clones here, not all; method: immunoSEQ multiplex PCR. In the table there are approximately 300,000 clones, approximately 10% of which are singletons. CD45RO/CCR7/CD25/CD127/CD95/CD27 staining was used to isolate CD4+ naive, central memory, regulatory and stem cell-like memory cells by sorting. In its sample, this clone was seen a few times. Its target is not known. CDR1 SGHTA and CDR2 FQGTGA come from the germline V gene. The CDR3 runs 13 residues. V dropped 6 bases and J dropped 5 bases, with 13 bases sitting between them.

The TCR originated in a woman younger than 45 in good health. The chain employs TRBV7-3 and TRBJ1-1, with a weak D call TRBD1 (5 bases). Material for sequencing was naive CD4+ T cells from blood. CDR3 region: CASRRPGGTEAFF. The DNA of the CDR3 is TGTGCCAGCAGAAGACCGGGGGGAACTGAAGCTTTCTTT. Filled out from reference TRBV7-3 and TRBJ1-1, the complete variable domain reads GAGVSQTPSNKVTEKGKYVELRCDPISGHTALYWYRQSLGQGPEFLIYFQGTGAADDSGLPNDRFFAVRPEGSVSTLKIQRTERGDSAVYLCASRRPGGTEAFFGQGTRLTVV.